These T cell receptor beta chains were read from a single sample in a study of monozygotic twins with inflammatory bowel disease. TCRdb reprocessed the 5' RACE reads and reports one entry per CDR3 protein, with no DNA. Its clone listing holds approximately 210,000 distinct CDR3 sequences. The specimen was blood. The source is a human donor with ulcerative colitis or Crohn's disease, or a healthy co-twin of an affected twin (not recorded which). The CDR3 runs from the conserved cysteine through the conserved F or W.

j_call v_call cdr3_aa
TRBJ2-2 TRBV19 CASSLGRAYTGELFF
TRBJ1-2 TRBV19 CASSHQGNYGYTF
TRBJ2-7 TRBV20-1 CSARVGVLGNEQYF
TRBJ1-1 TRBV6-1 CASRMTGNTEAFF
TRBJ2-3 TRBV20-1 CSGTGLAGTDTQYF
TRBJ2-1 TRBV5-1 CASSFGLASNEQFF
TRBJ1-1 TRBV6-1 CASKPGMNTEAFF
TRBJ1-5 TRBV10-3 CAIREEQGAGQPQHF
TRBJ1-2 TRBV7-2 CASSTPANYGYTF
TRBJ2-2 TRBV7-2 CASSLTSLNTGELFF
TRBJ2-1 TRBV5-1 CASSSRLAGGYNEQFF
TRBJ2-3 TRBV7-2 CASSLRDYSRTDTQYF
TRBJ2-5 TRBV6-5 CASSWTEGPETQYF
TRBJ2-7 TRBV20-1 CSANPTGAPYEQYF
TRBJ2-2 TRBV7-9 CASSFFSGELFF
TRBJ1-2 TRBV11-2 CASSPRRGNYGYTF
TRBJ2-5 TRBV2 CASSWPEETQYF
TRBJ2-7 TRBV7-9 CASSPDNSYYEQYF
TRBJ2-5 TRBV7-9 CASSSPRDSIQETQYF
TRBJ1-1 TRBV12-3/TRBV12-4 CASSSRTPDTEAFF
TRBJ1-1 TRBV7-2 CASSLKASGKTEAFF
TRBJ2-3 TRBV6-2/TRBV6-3 CASSYPPPLDTQYF
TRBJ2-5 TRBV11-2 CASSPTIGAGETQYF
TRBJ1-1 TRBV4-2 CAGSQDRGSTEAFF
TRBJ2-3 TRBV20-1 CSANLGTGPTDTQYF
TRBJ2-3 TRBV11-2 CASSPWTSYADTQYF
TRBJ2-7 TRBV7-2 CASSLEASGTYEQYF
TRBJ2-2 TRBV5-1 CASSLTGTNTGELFF
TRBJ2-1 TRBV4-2 CASSRTNSPSNEQFF
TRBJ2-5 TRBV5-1 CASSLIVDSQETQYF
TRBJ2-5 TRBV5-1 CASSPGTEQETQYF
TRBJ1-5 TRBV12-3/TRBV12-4 CASSLALGRVDGNQPQHF
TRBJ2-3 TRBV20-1 CSARHLDTQYF
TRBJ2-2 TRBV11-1 CASSLVGAGGPRTGELFF
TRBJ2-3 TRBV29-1 CSAGGGTDTQYF
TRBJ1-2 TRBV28 CASSPLGQELYGYTF
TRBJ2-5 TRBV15 CATSRGGGRGETQYF
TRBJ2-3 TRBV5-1 CASSLAQGTGLGDTQYF
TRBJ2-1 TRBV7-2 CASSPSGGVLNEQFF
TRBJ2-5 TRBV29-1 CSGNRGRNQETQYF
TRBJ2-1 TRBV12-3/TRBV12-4 CASSPSVNEQFF
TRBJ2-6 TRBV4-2 CASSQETRFSGANVLTF
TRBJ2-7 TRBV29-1 CSARDHPGEQYF
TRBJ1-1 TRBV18 CASSPPDRPAEAFF
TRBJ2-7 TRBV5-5 CASTTGRGSGSYEQYF
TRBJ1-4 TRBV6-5 CASSYRGGGDEKLFF
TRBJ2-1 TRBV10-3 CAIGDKYNEQFF
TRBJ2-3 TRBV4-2 CASSQEGLAQDTQYF
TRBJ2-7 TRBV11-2 CASSLGVAGVAYEQYF
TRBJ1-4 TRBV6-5 CASSYSTPWTLTNEKLFF
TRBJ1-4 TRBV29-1 CSVIYSDRGEKLFF
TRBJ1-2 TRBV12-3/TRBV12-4 CASSLGTGVLDGYTF
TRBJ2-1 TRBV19 CATSSGGAYNEQFF
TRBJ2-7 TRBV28 CASSLTLGLIYEQYF
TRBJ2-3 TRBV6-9 CAGSYRSGLAGNTDTQYF
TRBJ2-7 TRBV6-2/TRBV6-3 CASSSHQGPYEQYF
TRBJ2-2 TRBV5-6 CASSRLAGATGELFF
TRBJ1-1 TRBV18 CASSPLSQMNTEAFF
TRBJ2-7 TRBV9 CASSPSGQGGYEQYF